This T cell receptor (beta chain) is from a study of T cell responses to AZD1222 COVID-19 vaccine. Second-dose schedules of about 4 or about 12 weeks were combined. Study-level results: Reportedly, close to half of spike-specific TCRs are directed against unmutated variant regions. Vaccine-associated CD4 TCRs spanned spike, dominant at 160-218 and 743-854. Clonal diversity may have been underestimated in mostly white British donors.

TCRdb's copy holds only in-frame clones and misses some; the assay was immunoSEQ multiplex PCR. The repertoire holds 100,000 to 150,000 clones, with more than 90% as singletons. The CDR3 is 14 amino acids. V was shortened by 2 bases and J by 4 bases, with 8 bases between the two germline ends. CDR1 and CDR2 (germline): SGHTA, FQGNSA. Comment on this clone: No antigen is known for it.

This receptor was taken from an adult who received the AZD1222 COVID-19 vaccine. The sample consisted of peripheral blood, taken 28 days after the second AZD1222 dose. The V and J genes are TRBV7-2 and TRBJ1-4, with TRBD1 as a possible D gene (6 bases). The CDR3 sequence is CASSLTGNNEKLFF. As DNA, the CDR3 is TGTGCCAGCAGCTTAACAGGGAATAATGAAAAACTGTTTTTT.